These 30 T cell receptor beta chains share one sample of origin, sequenced in a study of blood T cell repertoires in COVID-19. Profiling relied on immunoSEQ multiplex PCR, and the TCRdb table lists in-frame clones only, not all of them. The sample has a few hundred thousand clones, about 90% seen once. The sequenced sample consisted of PBMCs or T cells enriched from blood (not recorded which). The origin of the receptors is a man in his thirties or forties who had been exposed to COVID-19.

This clone was observed a handful of times. Mismatch with germline at one junction end may stem from a read error. This rearrangement joins TRBV12-3 or TRBV12-4 to TRBJ2-1; D call uncertain. CDR3 length equals 12 residues. The chain's CDR3 is CASSLVRNEQFF. The CDR3 nucleotides are TGTGCCAGCAGCTTAGTTCGCAATGAGCAGTTCTTC.

J is TRBJ1-1 and V is TRBV18; D remains unclear. Trimming stripped 6 bases from V and 1 base from J, with 6 bases between. CDR1 and CDR2 from the germline V gene are KGHSH and LQKENI. The CDR3 is made up of 12 amino acids. In nucleotides, the CDR3 is TGTGCCAGCTCGCGCCCGAACACTGAAGCTTTCTTT. The encoded protein is CASSRPNTEAFF.

The chain employs TRBV5-1 and TRBJ2-5; D is possibly TRBD2 (6 bases). The CDR3 totals 14 residues. Germline assignment: CDR1 SGHRS and CDR2 YFSETQ. The V end lost 0 bases, the J end lost 5 bases, and 11 bases lay between the germline ends. This CDR3 reads CASSLGAGRETQYF. CDR3 nucleotide sequence: TGCGCCAGCAGCTTGGGAGCAGGGAGGGAGACCCAGTACTTC.

The CDR3 loop reads CASGSGQGNGYTF. The CDR3 DNA follows: TGTGCCAGCGGTTCGGGACAGGGTAATGGCTACACCTTC. This chain joins TRBV5-4 and TRBJ1-2; 9 positions match TRBD1. CDR3 length: 13 amino acids. J was trimmed by 6 bases and V by 7 bases; bases with no gene match: 7. Germline V CDR1 and CDR2: SGHNT, YYREEE (reference sequence). Looking up the rest from reference TRBV5-4 and TRBJ1-2 gives the full variable domain: ETGVTQSPTHLIKTRGQQVTLRCSSQSGHNTVSWYQQALGQGPQFIFQYYREEENGRGNFPPRFSGLQFPNYSSELNVNALELDDSALYLCASGSGQGNGYTFGSGTRLTVV.

The CDR3 DNA sequence: TGTGCCAGTAGTCCCTGGACAGTCTATGGCTACACCTTC. Protein product: CASSPWTVYGYTF. The chain joins TRBV19 to TRBJ1-2; possible D gene TRBD1, 6 bases. V lost 5 bases, J lost 4 bases, and 11 bases lay in between. There are 13 residues in the CDR3. Looked up from germline, CDR1 is LNHDA and CDR2 is SQIVND (reference sequence).

The rearrangement joins TRBV6-6 to TRBJ1-1; D ambiguous. The CDR3 contains 14 residues. Germline assignment: CDR1 MNHNY and CDR2 SVGAGI (reference sequence). V lost 0 bases to trimming and J lost 2 bases, with 7 bases between them. The CDR3 is CASSYSRHNTEAFF. For the CDR3, the DNA is TGTGCCAGCAGTTACTCGCGACATAACACTGAAGCTTTCTTT.

The chain carries TRBV19 and TRBJ2-7; 8 bases are a match to TRBD1. With 5 bases clipped from V and 3 bases from J, the junction kept 9 bases outside the gene matches. The CDR3 covers 15 residues. Germline V gives CDR1 LNHDA, CDR2 SQIVND (reference sequence). The DNA for the CDR3 is TGTGCCAGTAGTTTCCCAGGGGGCGCAGTCTACGAGCAGTACTTC. It is translated as CASSFPGGAVYEQYF. The entire variable domain, with the rest obtained from reference TRBV19 and TRBJ2-7, is as follows: DGGITQSPKYLFRKEGQNVTLSCEQNLNHDAMYWYRQDPGQGLRLIYYSQIVNDFQKGDIAEGYSVSREKKESFPLTVTSAQKNPTAFYLCASSFPGGAVYEQYFGPGTRLTVT.

This clone occurred once. This chain links TRBV4-1 with TRBJ1-2; 8 bases are shared with TRBD1. The germline V gene encodes CDR1 MGHRA and CDR2 YSYEKL. V gave up 4 bases and J gave up 2 bases; unmatched junction bases: 12. This CDR3 spans 17 amino acids. In DNA form, the CDR3 reads TGCGCCAGCAGCCCCTTCAGGGGGCATCCGCAGAACTATGGCTACACCTTC. Its protein is CASSPFRGHPQNYGYTF.

CDR3 coding DNA: TGTGCCAGCAGCATTCGGACAGGGCGGTATCAGCCCCAGCATTTT. Translating it yields CASSIRTGRYQPQHF. The V gene is TRBV7-6, the J gene TRBJ1-5, with TRBD1 matching over 8 bases. V lost 5 bases to trimming and J lost 5 bases; unmatched junction nucleotides: 8. The CDR3 length is 15 residues. From germline, CDR1 is SGHVS and CDR2 FNYEAQ. The entire variable domain, with the rest obtained from reference TRBV7-6 and TRBJ1-5, is as follows: GAGVSQSPRYKVTKRGQDVALRCDPISGHVSLYWYRQALGQGPEFLTYFNYEAQQDKSGLPNDRFSAERPEGSISTLTIQRTEQRDSAMYRCASSIRTGRYQPQHFGDGTRLSIL.

The genes are TRBV6-6 and TRBJ1-2; tentatively, D is TRBD1 (5 bases). The V end was cut by 6 bases, the J end by 3 bases, with 8 bases between. Per the germline V gene, CDR1 is MNHNY and CDR2 is SVGAGI (reference sequence). This CDR3 is built from 12 residues. Here the CDR3 reads CASSLTDYGYTF. CDR3 bases: TGTGCCAGCAGCCTGACAGACTATGGCTACACCTTC.

The rearrangement joins TRBV6-2 or TRBV6-3 to TRBJ2-7; D is possibly TRBD2 (7 bases). The CDR3 has 17 residues. V shed 4 bases and J shed 2 bases, with 21 bases lying between them. Germline V gene sequence: CDR1 MNHEY, CDR2 SVGEGT. CDR3 DNA: TGTGCCAGCAGTTTCCCTTCTAGGGGGGGCACCACCTACGAGCAGTACTTC. Its translation: CASSFPSRGGTTYEQYF.

V gene TRBV9 combines with J gene TRBJ1-4; no reliable D call. This CDR3 is built from 14 residues. V lost 0 bases and J 7 bases, leaving 10 bases between the germline ends. The germline V gene has CDR1 SGDLS and CDR2 YYNGEE. Here the CDR3 reads CASSVEVSSEKLFF. DNA of the CDR3: TGTGCCAGCAGCGTAGAAGTATCTAGTGAAAAACTGTTTTTT.

This chain links TRBV4-1 with TRBJ2-7, with D tentatively TRBD1 (6 bases). This CDR3 has 15 residues. Germline V gene data show CDR1 as MGHRA and CDR2 as YSYEKL. V lost 1 base and J lost 2, with 12 bases in between. In nucleotides, the CDR3 is TGCGCCAGCAGCCAAGTGCAACAGGGTGCCTACGAGCAGTACTTC. Translating gives CASSQVQQGAYEQYF.

V is TRBV2 and J is TRBJ1-6; 9 nucleotides match TRBD1. Germline CDR1 reads SNHLY; CDR2 reads FYNNEI. V gave up 6 bases and J gave up 4 bases; unmatched junction bases: 4. The CDR3 covers 15 residues. CDR3 DNA sequence: TGTGCCAGCAGGGGGGACAGGGCGTATAATTCACCCCTCCACTTT. It yields the protein CASRGDRAYNSPLHF. The full variable domain, rest sourced from reference TRBV2 and TRBJ1-6, is EPEVTQTPSHQVTQMGQEVILRCVPISNHLYFYWYRQILGQKVEFLVSFYNNEISEKSEIFDDQFSVERPDGSNFTLKIRSTKLEDSAMYFCASRGDRAYNSPLHFGNGTRLTVT.

The V and J genes are TRBV7-2 and TRBJ2-7; the D gene is possibly TRBD1 (6 bases). V was cut by 4 bases and J by 5 bases, with 21 bases left in between. In germline, CDR1 is SGHTA, CDR2 FQGNSA. CDR3 size: 16 residues. The CDR3 here is CASSSQGSRDTDEQYF. The CDR3 DNA reads as TGTGCCAGCAGCTCCCAGGGGTCGAGGGATACGGACGAGCAGTACTTC.

The chain couples TRBV3-1 (or the pseudogene TRBV3-2) to TRBJ1-2; D is possibly TRBD1 (6 bases). Between the trimmed V and J ends, which lost 6 bases and 2 bases, there was a span of 13 bases. The CDR3 runs to 14 residues. Germline loops: CDR1 LGHDT, CDR2 YNNKEL (reference sequence). The CDR3 sequence: CASSADRKNYGYTF. Written as DNA, the CDR3 is TGTGCCAGCAGTGCCGACAGGAAGAACTATGGCTACACCTTC.

This clone was seen just once. The gene calls are TRBV7-2 and TRBJ2-7; unclear D gene. Germline V gene data show CDR1 as SGHTA and CDR2 as FQGNSA. The CDR3 extends over 17 amino acids. V lost 0 bases and J lost 3, with 18 bases in between. This chain's CDR3 is CASSLAPPTNRFYEQYF. The CDR3 nucleotides read TGTGCCAGCAGCTTAGCCCCCCCCACAAACCGTTTCTACGAGCAGTACTTC.

The chain joins TRBV30 to TRBJ2-3; the D gene is possibly TRBD1 (6 bases). Germline loops: CDR1 GTSNPN, CDR2 SVGIG (reference sequence). The CDR3 spans 15 residues. V lost 5 bases to trimming and J lost 0 bases, with 15 bases between them. Here the CDR3 reads CAWDQAQGSTDTQYF. The CDR3 DNA reads TGTGCCTGGGATCAGGCCCAGGGGAGCACAGATACGCAGTATTTT.

The chain is built from TRBV2 and TRBJ1-1; D may be TRBD1 (6 bases). Trimming took 3 bases from V and 5 from J, leaving 16 bases between them. This CDR3 has 15 residues. Germline lookup yields CDR1 SNHLY and CDR2 FYNNEI. The CDR3 DNA follows: TGTGCCAGCAGTGACTTCCGGGACAAGGGGACTGAAGCTTTCTTT. Its translation: CASSDFRDKGTEAFF.

The V gene is TRBV18, the J gene TRBJ1-1, with D perhaps matching TRBD1 (6 bases). V was cut by 5 bases and J by 6 bases, with 13 bases left in between. CDR1 KGHSH and CDR2 LQKENI come from the germline V gene. This CDR3 comprises 13 residues. The CDR3 nucleotides read TGTGCCAGCTCAGCTTCCGGGACACCTGAAGCTTTCTTT. Protein sequence: CASSASGTPEAFF.

The chain employs TRBV29-1 and TRBJ2-1; 8 positions match TRBD1. This CDR3 is built from 16 residues. The germline gives CDR1 SQVTM, CDR2 ANQGSEA. V gave up 1 base and J gave up 4 bases; unmatched junction bases: 9. DNA for the CDR3: TGCAGCGTTGAAGCAGGGGGCAGTGAACTATACAATGAGCAGTTCTTC. It yields the protein CSVEAGGSELYNEQFF.

In nucleotides, the CDR3 is TGTGCCAGCAGCGTACTCTCTGGAAACACCATATATTTT. Translation gives CASSVLSGNTIYF. The genes are TRBV5-6 and TRBJ1-3; D remains unclear. The germline V gene encodes CDR1 SGHDT and CDR2 YYEEEE. The V gene lost 4 bases and the J gene lost 0 bases, with 5 bases spanning the gap. The length of the CDR3 is 13 residues.

This chain connects TRBV3-1 (or the pseudogene TRBV3-2) to TRBJ1-1; TRBD1 is a possible D gene (5 bases). CDR1 and CDR2 (germline): LGHDT, YNNKEL (reference sequence). The V gene lost 5 bases and the J gene lost 5 bases, with 12 bases spanning the gap. The CDR3 consists of 13 residues. The CDR3 region is CASSSTGGTEAFF. In DNA, the CDR3 is TGTGCCAGCAGCTCTACCGGGGGAACTGAAGCTTTCTTT.

The chain employs TRBV7-7 and TRBJ1-1; D gene unclear. The CDR3 has 14 amino acids. Trimming cost V 5 bases and J 3 bases, with 13 bases left between them. Germline assignment: CDR1 SSHAT and CDR2 FNYEAQ (reference sequence). This CDR3 is CASSPNPGDTEAFF. The CDR3 DNA reads TGTGCCAGCAGCCCCAACCCGGGAGACACTGAAGCTTTCTTT.

Points on this clone: At one end, the junction sequence differs from germline, possibly due to a read error. V usage is TRBV6-4 and J usage is TRBJ2-1; D gene uncertain. Germline V gives CDR1 MRHNA, CDR2 SNTAGT. The CDR3 length is 16 residues. Here the CDR3 DNA reads TGTGCCAGCAGTGACTCACCTACTCGGTCCTCCAATGAGCAGTTCTTC. It yields the protein CASSDSPTRSSNEQFF.

The chain is built from TRBV5-1 and TRBJ2-2; TRBD1 matches 7 bases. V was clipped by 3 bases and J by 1 base; unmatched bases: 9. This CDR3 comprises 17 residues. The germline CDR1 and CDR2 sequences are SGHRS and YFSETQ. The CDR3, as DNA: TGCGCCAGCAGCTCCTGGACAGGACTTATGAACACCGGGGAGCTGTTTTTT. Translation gives CASSSWTGLMNTGELFF.

The V gene is TRBV6-5, the J gene TRBJ1-1, with TRBD1 matching over 9 bases. CDR1 and CDR2 from the germline V gene are MNHEY and SVGAGI. With 6 bases clipped from V and 6 bases from J, the junction kept 8 bases outside the gene matches. The CDR3 is made up of 14 amino acids. The DNA of the CDR3 is TGTGCCAGCAGACGTGCACAGGGGGCGCCTGAAGCTTTCTTT. It specifies CASRRAQGAPEAFF.

This clone was observed once. CDR3 region: CASSATAGVDEQYF. CDR3 nucleotide sequence: TGTGCCAGCAGCGCCACAGCAGGGGTGGACGAGCAGTACTTC. The chain uses TRBV9 and TRBJ2-7, with D perhaps matching TRBD1 (6 bases). The length of the CDR3 is 14 residues. V lost 3 bases to trimming and J lost 5 bases, with 15 bases between them. Germline V gene sequence: CDR1 SGDLS, CDR2 YYNGEE.

This clone appeared a few times. The genes are TRBV24-1 and TRBJ2-3, with TRBD1 matching 8 bases. Germline V gene data show CDR1 as KGHDR and CDR2 as SFDVKD. The CDR3 covers 14 residues. With 9 bases clipped from V and 3 bases from J, the junction kept 7 bases outside the gene matches. The CDR3 sequence is CATRGQGLTDTQYF. DNA for the CDR3: TGTGCCACCCGAGGACAGGGTTTAACAGATACGCAGTATTTT.

In DNA form, the CDR3 reads TGTGCCAGCAGCTTAGTGCTAGCGGGGGTCGGGGAGCTGTTTTTT. It codes for CASSLVLAGVGELFF. The chain links TRBV11-2 to TRBJ2-2; TRBD2 agrees at 10 bases. Germline assignment: CDR1 SGHAT and CDR2 FQNNGV. This CDR3 has 15 residues. With V trimmed by 1 base and J by 7 bases, 3 bases remained unmatched.